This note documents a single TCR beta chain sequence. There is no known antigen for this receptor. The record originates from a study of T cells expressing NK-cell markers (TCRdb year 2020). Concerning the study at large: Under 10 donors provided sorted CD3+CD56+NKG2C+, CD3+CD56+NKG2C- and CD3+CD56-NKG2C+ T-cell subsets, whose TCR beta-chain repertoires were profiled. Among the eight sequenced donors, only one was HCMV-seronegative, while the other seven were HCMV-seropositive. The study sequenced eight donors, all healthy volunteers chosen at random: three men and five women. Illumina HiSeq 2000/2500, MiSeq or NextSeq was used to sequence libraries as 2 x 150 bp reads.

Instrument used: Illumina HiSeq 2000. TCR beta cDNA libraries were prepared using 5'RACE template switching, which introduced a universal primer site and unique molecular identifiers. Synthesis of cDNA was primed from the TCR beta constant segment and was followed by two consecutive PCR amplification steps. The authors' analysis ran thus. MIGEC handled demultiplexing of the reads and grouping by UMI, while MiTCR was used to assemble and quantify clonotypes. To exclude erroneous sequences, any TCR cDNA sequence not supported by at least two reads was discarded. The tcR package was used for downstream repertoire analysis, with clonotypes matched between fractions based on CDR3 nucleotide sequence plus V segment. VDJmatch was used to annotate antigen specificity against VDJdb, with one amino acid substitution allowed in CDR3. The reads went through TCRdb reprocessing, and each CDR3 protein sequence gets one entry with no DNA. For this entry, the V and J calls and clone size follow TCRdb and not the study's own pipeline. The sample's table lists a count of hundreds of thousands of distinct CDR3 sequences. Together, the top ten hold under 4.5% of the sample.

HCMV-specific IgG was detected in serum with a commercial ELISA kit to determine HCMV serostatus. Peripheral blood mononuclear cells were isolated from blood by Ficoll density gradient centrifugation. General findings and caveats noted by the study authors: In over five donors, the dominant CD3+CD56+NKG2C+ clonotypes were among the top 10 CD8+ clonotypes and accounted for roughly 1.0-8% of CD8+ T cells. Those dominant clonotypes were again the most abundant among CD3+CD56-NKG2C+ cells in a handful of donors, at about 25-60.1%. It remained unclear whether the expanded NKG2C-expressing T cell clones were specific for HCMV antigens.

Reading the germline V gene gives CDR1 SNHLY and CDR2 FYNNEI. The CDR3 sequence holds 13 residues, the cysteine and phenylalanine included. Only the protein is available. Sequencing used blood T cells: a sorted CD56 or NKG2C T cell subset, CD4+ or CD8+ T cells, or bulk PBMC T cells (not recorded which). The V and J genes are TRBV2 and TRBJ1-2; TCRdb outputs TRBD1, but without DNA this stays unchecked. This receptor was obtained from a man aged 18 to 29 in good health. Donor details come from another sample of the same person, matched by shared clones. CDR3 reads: CASSIQGAVGYTF.